The present TCR beta chain was sequenced within a study of blood T cells in healthy people across ages (dated by TCRdb to the mid-2010s). With respect to the entire study: Template switching captured roughly one uniquely barcoded TCR beta cDNA molecule per two T cells in model experiments. Age-related changes in TCR beta repertoire diversity were measured in the study by deep sequencing normalized with unique cDNA molecular identifiers. The study analyzed two additional independent replicas of 1 million unique cDNA reads from the same blood draw for two donors, one aged 18 to 30 and one aged 80 or older. Donors were grouped into four age groups: young (average approximately 15 years), middle-aged (roughly 40), aged (around 62) and long-lived (approximately 75).

The approximately 41 donors, aged roughly 6 to 100 years, were systemically healthy Caucasian individuals from Russia. About 9.6 milliliters of peripheral blood were collected from each donor into EDTA-treated Vacutainer tubes. Ficoll-Paque density-gradient centrifugation was used to isolate PBMCs, with at least 7 million obtained per sample. Total RNA was extracted from PBMCs with Trizol reagent, with at least 5 micrograms obtained per sample. For every donor, an aliquot of PBMCs went through flow cytometry to measure the percentages of naive CD45RAhigh/CD27high T cells. The library relied on 5' RACE. For sequencing, an Illumina HiSeq 2500 was employed. A second PCR of 7 to 11 cycles was performed with a sample-barcoded 5' primer and a J-beta primer mix. A unique molecular identifier was introduced onto each TCR beta cDNA molecule by a template-switch 5' adaptor carrying 12 random nucleotides. At least 2.5 million CDR3-containing paired-end reads were obtained from each sample. First-strand cDNA synthesis was performed from all RNA using the Mint cDNA synthesis kit, with priming by a TRBC-specific oligonucleotide. Following uracil-DNA glycosylase treatment, a first 18-cycle PCR with universal primers M1SS and BC2_uni_R was performed on all cDNA. From the authors' description of their analysis: For normalization, 1 million high-quality reads, each with a distinct molecular identifier, were randomly selected from each sample. Reads with shared molecular identifiers were discarded instead of being binned into consensus sequences. MiTCR, run with a Q25 quality threshold and the strictest error-elimination algorithm, handled CDR3 identification, clonotype clustering and error correction. A nonparametric unseen species model with Euler transformation was used to estimate a lower bound on total TCR beta diversity. TCRdb reprocessing: public reads trimmed at Q25 with fastp, clones called with MiXCR, in-frame beta chains kept. Each CDR3 protein appears once, grouped with its most common genes and DNA. The V and J calls were not made by the authors but by TCRdb's processing. The sample includes about 540,000 distinct CDR3 sequences, with less than 25% observed a single time. Together, the top ten hold less than 9% of the sample.

General study outcomes and caveats: Because profiling used bulk unsorted PBMCs, naive and antigen-experienced compartments could not be compared conclusively. Because the CMV infection status of the donors was unknown, age-related changes in expanded clonotypes may potentially have been confounded. Observed TCR beta diversity correlated strongly with the percentage of naive T cells measured by flow cytometry. The long-lived group showed more naive CD4+ T cells, fewer expanded clones and increased TCR diversity than the aged group, suggesting age selection. Observed TCR beta diversity per million T cells fell roughly linearly with age, and a significant reduction was already apparent by age about 38. Total diversity estimates from one million sequenced T cells were considered lower bounds and underestimates.

The sample holds a few counts of this clonotype. There is no known antigen for this receptor. No base quality information exists; no much larger clone differs at one position. The same sample was also used in a study of T cells of mothers and their children. The second source states: The donors were nine systemically healthy Caucasian individuals, made up of three mothers and their six children. cDNA synthesis consumed the entire amount of extracted RNA, loaded at approximately 1.4 ug RNA in each 15 ul reaction. In the second PCR, sample barcodes and 2-4 random nucleotides were introduced via the M1S primer. More than 8 million TCR beta CDR3 reads were obtained from each mother, and about 3 million reads were obtained from each child. TCR recombination output is similarly shaped by thymic selection in related and unrelated pairs, with a minor effect exerted by inherited differences. Related mother-child pairs always showed normalized repertoire overlap that was slightly higher than in unrelated mother-child pairs, though the difference was never significant. No persistent microchimeric T cell clones were detected, at a sensitivity of around 97 clones per million clonotypes. The study used deep NGS to compare TCR beta repertoires of mothers and children, seeking features distinguishing related mother-child pairs from unrelated individuals. Mothers averaged roughly 40 +/- 4 years of age and children averaged around 10 +/- 4 years. After adapter ligation was performed with NEBNext reagents, the libraries were sequenced on an Illumina HiSeq 2000 with 100+100 nt paired-end reads. To avoid cross-contamination, the mother libraries and the child libraries were prepared a month apart and sequenced in separate runs. Each donor had between roughly 500,000 and 2,200,000 distinct TCR beta clonotypes identified. Naive TCR beta clonotypes were estimated from low-frequency clonotypes matched to each donor's FACS-determined naive share, without sorting.

The clonotype comes from a boy younger than 18 in good health. Sequenced material: blood.

The nucleotide sequence reads as follows: TGTGCCAGCAGTCCCTTAGCGGGGATTACCTACGAGCAGTACTTC. Its product reads: CASSPLAGITYEQYF. In this chain, TRBV6-2 or TRBV6-3 is recombined with TRBJ2-7, with 8 bases in between that match TRBD2. Germline trimming: 5 bases from V, 2 bases from J; junction bases outside gene matches: 8. Its CDR3 holds 15 amino acids, cysteine through phenylalanine. Solely the CDR3 DNA is kept, with 45 bases framed from the first base. CDR1 and CDR2, looked up from the germline V gene, are MNHEY and SVGEGT.